A single sample gave rise to the 28 T cell receptor beta chains below, sequenced in a study of T-cell memory formation after mild COVID-19 (dated by TCRdb to the early 2020s). The library was built by means of 5' RACE. Instrument on record: Illumina NovaSeq 6000. The public reads were reprocessed in TCRdb via fastp at Q25 and MiXCR, keeping in-frame beta chains. Under each unique CDR3 protein, matching rows form one entry showing the most common genes and DNA. The sample contains about 260,000 distinct CDR3 sequences, approximately 8% of them found a single time. Around a fifth of the sample comes from the top ten. The sequenced material came from PBMCs or a T cell subset sorted from them (not recorded which). These receptors all come from a man aged 18-30 years who had mild COVID-19 (a few samples of this study predate the infection). The sample titles of this study are shuffled in the database, so cell type and time point are left out; the donor was told from shared clones.

This clonotype was seen more than once but under ten times. This chain links TRBV7-9 with TRBJ1-6; D not resolved. The CDR3 sequence is 15 residues long. The germline gives CDR1 SEHNR, CDR2 FQNEAQ (reference sequence). V lost 5 bases and J lost 7, with 15 bases in between. The CDR3 reads CASSQKTRLNSPLHF. CDR3 nucleotides: TGTGCCAGCAGCCAAAAGACCCGTCTGAATTCACCCCTCCACTTT. The full variable domain, in which reference TRBV7-9 and TRBJ1-6 provide the parts outside the CDR3, is DTGVSQNPRHKITKRGQNVTFRCDPISEHNRLYWYRQTLGQGPEFLTYFQNEAQLEKSRLLSDRFSAERPKGSFSTLEIQRTEQGDSAMYLCASSQKTRLNSPLHFGNGTRLTVT.

The rearrangement links TRBV5-6 to TRBJ2-1; D gene unclear. Germline loops: CDR1 SGHDT, CDR2 YYEEEE. This CDR3 has 15 amino acids. The V and J ends lost 0 bases and 4 bases respectively, with 11 bases between them. The CDR3 loop reads CASSLDLAGYNEQFF. The CDR3 bases are TGTGCCAGCAGCTTGGATTTGGCTGGGTACAATGAGCAGTTCTTC.

The chain carries TRBV12-3 or TRBV12-4 and TRBJ2-1, with D uncertain. Trimming removed 1 base at V and 0 bases at J, with 7 bases between. This CDR3 region has 15 residues. The CDR3 loop is CASSLDRSSYNEQFF. The CDR3 coding sequence is TGTGCCAGCAGTTTAGATAGGAGCTCCTACAATGAGCAGTTCTTC.

The rearrangement joins TRBV5-1 to TRBJ1-6, with D maybe TRBD1 (5 bases). The germline CDR1 and CDR2 sequences are SGHRS and YFSETQ. Trimming left V 0 bases short and J 5 bases short, with 12 bases between. The CDR3 consists of 16 residues. CDR3 loop: CASSLEPGHHNSPLHF. The DNA for the CDR3 is TGCGCCAGCAGCTTGGAGCCAGGGCACCATAATTCACCCCTCCACTTT.

This clonotype was observed many times. The chain combines TRBV12-3 or TRBV12-4 with TRBJ2-7; TRBD2 matches at 8 bases. J was trimmed by 4 bases and V by 5 bases; bases with no gene match: 10. CDR3 length equals 15 residues. The CDR3 sequence is CASSPGGNWGYEQYF. The CDR3, as DNA: TGTGCCAGCAGTCCGGGGGGGAACTGGGGGTACGAGCAGTACTTC.

This clonotype came up a few times. The genes are TRBV6-5 and TRBJ2-5; 12 nucleotides line up with TRBD2. Germline V gene sequence: CDR1 MNHEY, CDR2 SVGAGI. The CDR3 has 20 amino acids. The junction had 16 bases not matched to a gene; V was cut back by 0 bases and J by 5 bases. The CDR3 region is CASSYSKTSGGPGSLETQYF. CDR3 in DNA: TGTGCCAGCAGTTACTCGAAGACTAGCGGGGGCCCCGGATCCCTTGAGACCCAGTACTTC.

The V gene is TRBV4-2, the J gene TRBJ1-1; a weak D match, TRBD1 (6 bases). The CDR3 is 17 amino acids. The V end lost 3 bases, the J end lost 3 bases, and 20 bases lay between the germline ends. The germline gives CDR1 LGHNA, CDR2 YNFKEQ. The CDR3 region is CASSHPDGGLLDTEAFF. The CDR3 DNA sequence: TGTGCCAGCAGCCACCCGGATGGGGGGCTCCTGGACACTGAAGCTTTCTTT.

This clonotype was counted between two and nine times. The rearrangement uses TRBV6-2 or TRBV6-3 and TRBJ2-5; TRBD2 matches at 11 bases. The V segment lost 7 bases and the J segment 5 bases; nucleotides outside the gene matches: 12. In germline, CDR1 is MNHEY, CDR2 SVGEGT. The CDR3 runs to 16 residues. CDR3 DNA sequence: TGTGCCAGCACCCTTCGTCCTAGCGGGGGGAGGGAGACCCAGTACTTC. Translation gives CASTLRPSGGRETQYF.

The genes are TRBV20-1 and TRBJ2-3, with 9 bases matching TRBD2. Germline CDR1 DFQATT, CDR2 SNEGSKA (reference sequence). With 2 bases clipped from V and 6 bases from J, the junction kept 9 bases outside the gene matches. The CDR3 is 15 amino acids. The CDR3 sequence: CSARWGGGGPDTQYF. As DNA, the CDR3 is TGCAGTGCTAGATGGGGCGGGGGGGGCCCGGATACGCAGTATTTT.

The gene calls are TRBV29-1 and TRBJ1-1, with 8 bases that match TRBD1. The CDR3 is made up of 12 amino acids. Looked up from germline, CDR1 is SQVTM and CDR2 is ANQGSEA. Trimming took 7 bases from V and 4 from J; bases not matched to a gene: 5. CDR3 protein: CSARDRGTEAFF. DNA of the CDR3: TGCAGCGCTCGAGACAGGGGCACTGAAGCTTTCTTT.

The chain links TRBV9 to TRBJ1-5; the D gene is possibly TRBD1 (5 bases). The CDR3 spans 14 residues. The V and J ends lost 2 bases and 3 bases respectively, with 9 bases between them. Germline loops: CDR1 SGDLS, CDR2 YYNGEE. The CDR3 DNA is TGTGCCAGCAGCGTCGGGGGGAACAATCAGCCCCAGCATTTT. Translating it yields CASSVGGNNQPQHF.

The rearrangement links TRBV19 to TRBJ1-2; 8 bases match TRBD1. The CDR3 extends over 16 amino acids. V gave up 7 bases and J gave up 0 bases; unmatched junction bases: 10. From germline, CDR1 is LNHDA and CDR2 SQIVND (reference sequence). The CDR3 region has the DNA TGTGCCAGTACATATACCGGGACAGGCGCTAACTATGGCTACACCTTC. This codes for CASTYTGTGANYGYTF.

This chain connects TRBV27 to TRBJ2-1; TRBD2 matches at 10 bases. This CDR3 is 15 amino acids long. In germline, CDR1 is MNHEY, CDR2 SMNVEV (reference sequence). The V and J ends lost 6 bases and 7 bases, in that order; junction bases with no gene match: 9. The CDR3 loop is CASSRSGGNANEQFF. In nucleotides, the CDR3 is TGTGCCAGCAGCCGTAGCGGGGGGAACGCGAATGAGCAGTTCTTC.

Only a few counts were recorded for this clonotype. The rearrangement uses TRBV29-1 and TRBJ2-5; D gene uncertain. Trimming stripped 6 bases from V and 3 bases from J, with 11 bases between. The germline V gene has CDR1 SQVTM and CDR2 ANQGSEA. The CDR3 runs to 12 residues. CDR3 nucleotide sequence: TGCAGCGTAAGCGATGATAAAGAGACCCAGTACTTC. Translating it yields CSVSDDKETQYF.

This clonotype was picked up many times. This chain uses TRBV7-8 with TRBJ2-7, with D tentatively TRBD2 (5 bases). CDR1 and CDR2 (germline): SGHVS, FQNEAQ. V lost 1 base to trimming and J lost 6 bases, with 16 bases between them. This CDR3 is built from 15 residues. Here the CDR3 DNA reads TGTGCCAGCAGCTTAGAGAGGAGTAGCCGGGGCGAGCAGTACTTC. Translating it yields CASSLERSSRGEQYF.

This clonotype has a handful of counts. The rearrangement uses TRBV5-1 and TRBJ2-3; D is perhaps TRBD1 or TRBD2 (6 bases each). This CDR3 has 15 amino acids. The V end was cut by 3 bases, the J end by 2 bases, with 13 bases between. Germline CDR1 is SGHRS and CDR2 is YFSETQ. CDR3 in DNA: TGCGCCAGCAGCTCCCCCGGGGGCCTCACAGATACGCAGTATTTT. This gives the protein CASSSPGGLTDTQYF. Full variable domain (rest looked up from reference TRBV5-1 and TRBJ2-3): KAGVTQTPRYLIKTRGQQVTLSCSPISGHRSVSWYQQTPGQGLQFLFEYFSETQRNKGNFPGRFSGRQFSNSRSEMNVSTLELGDSALYLCASSSPGGLTDTQYFGPGTRLTVL.

This chain uses TRBV12-3 or TRBV12-4 with TRBJ1-5; 7 bases are a match to TRBD1. J gave up 6 bases and V 6 bases, and 8 bases lay outside the gene matches. This CDR3 has 14 residues. CDR3 protein: CASSSTGVTQPQHF. The CDR3 bases are TGTGCCAGCAGCAGTACAGGGGTGACTCAGCCCCAGCATTTT.

This clonotype appeared a few times. The rearrangement links TRBV7-2 to TRBJ2-2; D not resolved. Per germline, CDR1 SGHTA and CDR2 FQGNSA. V was cut by 5 bases and J by 7 bases, with 8 bases left in between. CDR3 length equals 12 residues. CDR3 region: CASSTRVGELFF. The CDR3, as DNA: TGTGCCAGCAGCACCCGGGTCGGGGAGCTGTTTTTT.

CDR3 amino acids: CASSVGGKGYGYTF. The CDR3 DNA sequence: TGTGCCAGCAGCGTAGGAGGGAAAGGCTATGGCTACACCTTC. This chain connects TRBV9 to TRBJ1-2; D gene ambiguous. Trimming left V 0 bases short and J 4 bases short, with 10 bases between. The CDR3 spans 14 residues. Germline loops: CDR1 SGDLS, CDR2 YYNGEE.

The gene calls are TRBV12-3 or TRBV12-4 and TRBJ2-2; 11 nucleotides align to TRBD2. Trimming cost V 2 bases and J 5 bases; bases outside gene matches: 4. This CDR3 is 16 amino acids long. CDR3 amino acids: CASSLKLAGVTGELFF. CDR3 bases: TGTGCCAGCAGTTTAAAACTAGCGGGGGTAACCGGGGAGCTGTTTTTT.

This clonotype has a handful of counts. This chain joins TRBV7-3 and TRBJ2-6, with D perhaps TRBD1 or TRBD2 (5 bases each). The CDR3 is 20 residues long. CDR1 and CDR2 (germline): SGHTA, FQGTGA. V was cut by 4 bases and J by 0 bases, with 22 bases left in between. For the CDR3, the DNA is TGTGCCAGCAGCTACCGGGACGGACGCAGAAACCCCTCTGGGGCCAACGTCCTGACTTTC. Its protein product is CASSYRDGRRNPSGANVLTF. Supplemented by reference TRBV7-3 and TRBJ2-6, the full variable domain reads GAGVSQTPSNKVTEKGKYVELRCDPISGHTALYWYRQSLGQGPEFLIYFQGTGAADDSGLPNDRFFAVRPEGSVSTLKIQRTERGDSAVYLCASSYRDGRRNPSGANVLTFGAGSRLTVL.

The chain joins TRBV12-3 or TRBV12-4 to TRBJ1-2; 7 bases are a match to TRBD1. This CDR3 has 13 amino acids. Trimming took 3 bases from V and 6 from J; bases not matched to a gene: 4. DNA of the CDR3: TGTGCCAGCAGTTTGCGAGGGGGCGATGGCTACACCTTC. Translated: CASSLRGGDGYTF.

Written as DNA, the CDR3 is TGTGCCAGCAGCTTAATGCGGGGGGGCCGGTACGAGCAGTACTTC. Its protein product is CASSLMRGGRYEQYF. The V gene is TRBV7-8, the J gene TRBJ2-7; 9 bases fit TRBD2. CDR3 size: 15 residues. CDR1 SGHVS and CDR2 FQNEAQ come from the germline V gene. The V segment lost 2 bases and the J segment 4 bases; nucleotides outside the gene matches: 6.

This clonotype came up many times. This chain uses TRBV3-1 with TRBJ1-1; 7 bases align to TRBD1. Germline CDR1 is LGHDT and CDR2 is YNNKEL (reference sequence). The ends lost 1 base at V and 7 bases at J; junction bases unmatched: 0. This CDR3 spans 12 amino acids. This chain's CDR3 is CASSQGDSEAFF. The CDR3 coding sequence is TGTGCCAGCAGCCAAGGGGACAGTGAAGCTTTCTTT.

V usage is TRBV7-2 and J usage is TRBJ2-1; D is undetermined. Germline CDR1 is SGHTA and CDR2 is FQGNSA. The CDR3 is made up of 12 amino acids. Trimming took 2 bases from V and 9 from J, leaving 8 bases between them. CDR3 protein: CASSLPYLEQFF. The CDR3 DNA reads TGTGCCAGCAGCTTACCGTACCTTGAGCAGTTCTTC. Full variable domain (rest looked up from reference TRBV7-2 and TRBJ2-1): GAGVSQSPSNKVTEKGKDVELRCDPISGHTALYWYRQSLGQGLEFLIYFQGNSAPDKSGLPSDRFSAERTGGSVSTLTIQRTQQEDSAVYLCASSLPYLEQFFGPGTRLTVL.

This clonotype was detected a few times. V is TRBV6-4 and J is TRBJ2-3; 13 bases align to TRBD2. In germline, CDR1 is MRHNA, CDR2 SNTAGT. CDR3 length equals 16 residues. J gave up 4 bases and V 0 bases, and 1 base lay outside the gene matches. The CDR3 region has the DNA TGTGCCAGCAGTGACTCGACTAGCGGGGGGCCAGATACGCAGTATTTT. Translating it yields CASSDSTSGGPDTQYF.

This clonotype was seen more than once but under ten times. This rearrangement joins TRBV5-4 to TRBJ2-7, with unresolved D. From germline, CDR1 is SGHNT and CDR2 YYREEE (reference sequence). This CDR3 comprises 14 residues. Trimming left V 1 base short and J 2 bases short, with 10 bases between. CDR3 sequence reads: CASSLNSFTYEQYF. The CDR3 DNA is TGTGCCAGCAGCTTGAACAGTTTTACCTACGAGCAGTACTTC.

This chain joins TRBV23-1 and TRBJ2-7; D gene unclear. TRBV23-1 is classed as an ORF, of uncertain function. V dropped 4 bases and J dropped 3 bases, with 16 bases sitting between them. The CDR3 covers 15 residues. In DNA, the CDR3 is TGCGCCAGCAGTCTTTACGCCGGGCTTTGCTACGAGCAGTACGTC. Protein: CASSLYAGLCYEQYV.